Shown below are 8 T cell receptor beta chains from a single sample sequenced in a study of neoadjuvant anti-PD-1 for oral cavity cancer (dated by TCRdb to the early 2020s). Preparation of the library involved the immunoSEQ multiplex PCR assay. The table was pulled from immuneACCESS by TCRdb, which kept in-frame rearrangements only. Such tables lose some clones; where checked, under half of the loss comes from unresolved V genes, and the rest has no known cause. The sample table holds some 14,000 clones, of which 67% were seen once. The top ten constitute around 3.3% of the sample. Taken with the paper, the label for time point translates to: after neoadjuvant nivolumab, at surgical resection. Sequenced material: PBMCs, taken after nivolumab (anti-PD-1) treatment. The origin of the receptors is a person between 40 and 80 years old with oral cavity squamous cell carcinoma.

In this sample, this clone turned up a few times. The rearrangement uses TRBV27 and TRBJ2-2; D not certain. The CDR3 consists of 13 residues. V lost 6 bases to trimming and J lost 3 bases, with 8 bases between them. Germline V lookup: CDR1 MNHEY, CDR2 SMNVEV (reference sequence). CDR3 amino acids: CASRQQHTGELFF. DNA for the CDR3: TGTGCCAGCAGGCAACAGCACACCGGGGAGCTGTTTTTT.

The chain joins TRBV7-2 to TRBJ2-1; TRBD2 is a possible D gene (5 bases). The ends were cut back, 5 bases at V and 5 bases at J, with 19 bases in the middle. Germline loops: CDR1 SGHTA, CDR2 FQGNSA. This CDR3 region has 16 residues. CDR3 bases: TGTGCCAGCAGCACCCGAAGAGGGCAACCTAACAATGAGCAGTTCTTC. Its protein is CASSTRRGQPNNEQFF.

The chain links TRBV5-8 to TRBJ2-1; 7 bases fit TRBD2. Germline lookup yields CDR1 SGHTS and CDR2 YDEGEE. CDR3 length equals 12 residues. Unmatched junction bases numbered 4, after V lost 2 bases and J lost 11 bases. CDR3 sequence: CASSFGGSQQFF. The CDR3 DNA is TGTGCCAGCAGCTTTGGCGGGAGCCAGCAGTTCTTC.

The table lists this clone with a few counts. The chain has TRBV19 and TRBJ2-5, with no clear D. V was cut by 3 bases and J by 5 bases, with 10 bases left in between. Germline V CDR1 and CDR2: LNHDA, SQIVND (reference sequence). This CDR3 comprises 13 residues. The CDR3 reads CASSMRFQETQYF. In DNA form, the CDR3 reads TGTGCCAGTAGTATGCGCTTTCAGGAGACCCAGTACTTC.

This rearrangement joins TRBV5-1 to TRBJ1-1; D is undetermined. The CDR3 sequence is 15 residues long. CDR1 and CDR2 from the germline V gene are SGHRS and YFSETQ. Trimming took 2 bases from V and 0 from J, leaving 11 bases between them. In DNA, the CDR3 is TGCGCCAGCAGCTTTAATACAGCCATGAACACTGAAGCTTTCTTT. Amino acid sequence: CASSFNTAMNTEAFF.

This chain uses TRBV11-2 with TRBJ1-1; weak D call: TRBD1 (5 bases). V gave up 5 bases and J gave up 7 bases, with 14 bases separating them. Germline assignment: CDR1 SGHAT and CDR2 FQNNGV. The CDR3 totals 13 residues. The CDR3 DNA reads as TGTGCCAGCAGCGCCCACAGGCTCGGTGAAGCTTTCTTT. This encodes CASSAHRLGEAFF.

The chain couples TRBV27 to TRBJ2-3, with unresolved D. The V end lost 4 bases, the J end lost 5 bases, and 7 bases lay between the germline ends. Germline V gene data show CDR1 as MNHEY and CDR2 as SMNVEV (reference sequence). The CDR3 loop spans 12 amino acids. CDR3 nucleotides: TGTGCCAGCAGTTCCCTGGGAGATACGCAGTATTTT. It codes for CASSSLGDTQYF.

The DNA for the CDR3 is TGTGCCAGCATCTCCAACCAGGGGGCTGGGGCCAACGTCCTGACTTTC. Its protein product is CASISNQGAGANVLTF. The rearrangement uses TRBV2 and TRBJ2-6; 7 bases fit TRBD1. Per germline, CDR1 SNHLY and CDR2 FYNNEI. The CDR3 is 16 residues long. With V trimmed by 7 bases and J by 2 bases, 8 bases remained unmatched.